This is a list of T cell receptor beta chains from one sample in a study of blood T cell repertoires in COVID-19. Assay used: immunoSEQ multiplex PCR; TCRdb lists only in-frame clones, some missing. The table records roughly 190,000 clones, approximately 85% of them present only once. The source material was peripheral blood. The receptor set was obtained from a woman aged 70 to 79 with active or convalescent COVID-19. Each CDR3 is given with its conserved first and last residue. Fields, in order: clone size, V gene, J gene, D gene, CDR3 DNA, CDR3 protein. D genes are given only for firm matches. Size is stated for part of the rows, as once, few or many counts, or as a class when the clone is expanded.

clone_size: once; v_call: TRBV10-3; j_call: TRBJ1-1; d_call: NA; cdr3_nt: TGTGCCATCAGTCTACACGGAGGCGACACTGAAGCTTTCTTT; cdr3_aa: CAISLHGGDTEAFF
clone_size: NA; v_call: TRBV3-1/TRBV3-2; j_call: TRBJ1-6; d_call: NA; cdr3_nt: TGTGCCAGCAGCCATTCGGGATCACCCCTCCACTTT; cdr3_aa: CASSHSGSPLHF
clone_size: NA; v_call: TRBV2; j_call: TRBJ2-1; d_call: TRBD2; cdr3_nt: TGTGCCAGCGGAACCGGGACTAGCGGGGTCGGCTCCTACAATGAGCAGTTCTTC; cdr3_aa: CASGTGTSGVGSYNEQFF
clone_size: NA; v_call: TRBV3-1/TRBV3-2; j_call: TRBJ2-3; d_call: NA; cdr3_nt: TGTGCCAGCAGCCAAGTCGGGATCGGCACAGATACGCAGTATTTT; cdr3_aa: CASSQVGIGTDTQYF
clone_size: NA; v_call: TRBV27; j_call: TRBJ2-2; d_call: NA; cdr3_nt: TGTGCCAGCAGTTTAGTGTCAGGGGCGGCCGGGGAGCTGTTTTTT; cdr3_aa: CASSLVSGAAGELFF
clone_size: NA; v_call: TRBV5-5; j_call: TRBJ2-1; d_call: TRBD2; cdr3_nt: TGTGCCAGCAGCTTGGCCCCATTCCCCCCGACGGGAGGGCCGGGAAATGAGCAGTTCTTC; cdr3_aa: CASSLAPFPPTGGPGNEQFF
clone_size: NA; v_call: TRBV5-1; j_call: TRBJ2-1; d_call: TRBD2; cdr3_nt: TGCGCCAGCAGCTTGAAGGGGACTAGCGGGAATCGCATCTACAATGAGCAGTTCTTC; cdr3_aa: CASSLKGTSGNRIYNEQFF
clone_size: NA; v_call: TRBV9; j_call: TRBJ2-1; d_call: NA; cdr3_nt: TGTGCCAGCAGCGTAGCGCCAGGGATGGGATACAATGAGCAGTTCTTC; cdr3_aa: CASSVAPGMGYNEQFF
clone_size: NA; v_call: TRBV6-6; j_call: TRBJ2-7; d_call: TRBD1; cdr3_nt: TGTGCCAGCAGCGAGACAGGGGGTACTTCCTACGAGCAGTACTTC; cdr3_aa: CASSETGGTSYEQYF
clone_size: NA; v_call: TRBV7-6; j_call: TRBJ1-2; d_call: TRBD1; cdr3_nt: TGTGCCAGCAGTCACCGGGACAGGGGGCGAGATAACTATGGCTACACCTTC; cdr3_aa: CASSHRDRGRDNYGYTF
clone_size: NA; v_call: TRBV5-4; j_call: TRBJ2-3; d_call: NA; cdr3_nt: TGTGCCAGCAGCTTGGTGGAGGACCCTACCACAGATACGCAGTATTTT; cdr3_aa: CASSLVEDPTTDTQYF
clone_size: NA; v_call: TRBV6-5; j_call: TRBJ1-6; d_call: TRBD1; cdr3_nt: TGTGCCAGCAGCCCAAACAGGGGGGAGGCCCTCCACTTT; cdr3_aa: CASSPNRGEALHF
clone_size: NA; v_call: TRBV4-1; j_call: TRBJ2-5; d_call: TRBD1; cdr3_nt: TGCGCCAGCAGCCATCCTCAGGGGGCGGAGACCCAGTACTTC; cdr3_aa: CASSHPQGAETQYF
clone_size: NA; v_call: TRBV4-1; j_call: TRBJ1-5; d_call: NA; cdr3_nt: TGCGCCAGCAGCCAAGCAGGGGAGGGTCAGCCCCAGCATTTT; cdr3_aa: CASSQAGEGQPQHF
clone_size: NA; v_call: TRBV11-2; j_call: TRBJ2-7; d_call: TRBD1; cdr3_nt: TGTGCCAGCAGCTTAGCTGGGACAGGGGGCCTCTACGAGCAGTACTTC; cdr3_aa: CASSLAGTGGLYEQYF
clone_size: NA; v_call: TRBV4-1; j_call: TRBJ1-2; d_call: TRBD1; cdr3_nt: TGCGCCAGCAGCCAAGAAGTTCTTACAGGGGGGACCTATGGCTACACCTTC; cdr3_aa: CASSQEVLTGGTYGYTF
clone_size: NA; v_call: TRBV6-5; j_call: TRBJ1-2; d_call: TRBD1; cdr3_nt: TGTGCCAGCATCAGAAGACAGGGGGAGTTTGGCTACACCTTC; cdr3_aa: CASIRRQGEFGYTF